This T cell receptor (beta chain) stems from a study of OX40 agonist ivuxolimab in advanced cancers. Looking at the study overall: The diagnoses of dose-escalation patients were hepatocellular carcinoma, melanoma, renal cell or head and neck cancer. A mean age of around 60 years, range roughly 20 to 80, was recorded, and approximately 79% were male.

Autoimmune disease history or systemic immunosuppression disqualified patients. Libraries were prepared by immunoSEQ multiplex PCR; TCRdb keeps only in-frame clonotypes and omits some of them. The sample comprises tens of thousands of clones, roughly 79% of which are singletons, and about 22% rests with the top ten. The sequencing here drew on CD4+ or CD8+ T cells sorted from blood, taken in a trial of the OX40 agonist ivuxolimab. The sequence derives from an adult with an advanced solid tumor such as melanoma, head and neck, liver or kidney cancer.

Here the CDR3 DNA reads TGTGCCAGCAGGTACAGGGAAAGCAATCAGCCCCAGCATTTT. Translating gives CASRYRESNQPQHF. The J gene is TRBJ1-5, the V gene TRBV6-6; D might be TRBD1 (6 bases). V was shortened by 6 bases and J by 1 base, with 10 bases between the two germline ends. CDR3 length equals 14 residues. Per the germline V gene, CDR1 is MNHNY and CDR2 is SVGAGI (reference sequence).